This T cell receptor (beta chain) was obtained from a study of OX40 agonist ivuxolimab in advanced cancers. Turning to the study itself: Patients were treated with ivuxolimab, an agonistic anti-OX40 (CD134) antibody. Males comprised about 84% of the group, whose mean age was around 62 years (range 23 to 79). People who had prior anti-PD-1, anti-PD-L1 or anti-CTLA-4 therapy could take part, and around 40% had some.

Clones were read by immunoSEQ multiplex PCR, and TCRdb kept only the in-frame ones, dropping some. The table lists some 96,000 clones, about 79% of them singletons. Germline CDR1 MDHEN, CDR2 SYDVKM. This CDR3 has 13 residues. The V and J ends lost 4 bases and 3 bases respectively, with 10 bases between them. Sample: CD4+ or CD8+ T cells sorted from blood, taken in a trial of the OX40 agonist ivuxolimab. The clonotype comes from an adult with an advanced solid tumor such as melanoma, head and neck, liver or kidney cancer. The chain has TRBV28 and TRBJ2-7; D not certain. The CDR3 bases are TGTGCCAGCAGTTCCGGGCCTCACTACGAGCAGTACTTC. As protein: CASSSGPHYEQYF.